A single sample is the source of the 12 T cell receptor beta chains below, sequenced in a study of blood T cell repertoires in COVID-19. TCRdb's table, derived via immunoSEQ multiplex PCR, lists solely in-frame clones and lacks some. The table shows around 400,000 clones, with 70% to 90% occurring only once. Sequenced: peripheral blood. These receptors all come from a woman aged 25 to 39 with COVID-19, enrolled during active disease.

This clone has only a few counts. This chain links TRBV6-5 with TRBJ1-5, with 7 bases that match TRBD1. This CDR3 comprises 14 residues. V lost 6 bases to trimming and J lost 7 bases; unmatched junction nucleotides: 9. In germline, CDR1 is MNHEY, CDR2 SVGAGI. The CDR3 DNA reads as TGTGCCAGCAGAGAGACAGGGATGGGACAGCCCCAGCATTTT. Encoded protein: CASRETGMGQPQHF.

On this clone: The identical CDR3 is also encoded by other nucleotide sequences in the sample. The gene calls are TRBV4-1 and TRBJ2-7, with 10 bases that match TRBD2. This CDR3 is 14 amino acids long. V was clipped by 6 bases and J by 4 bases; unmatched bases: 6. CDR1 is MGHRA, CDR2 YSYEKL, per germline. CDR3 DNA: TGCGCCAGCAGTCCTAGCGGGAGTGGGTACGAGCAGTACTTC. Translating it yields CASSPSGSGYEQYF.

The chain uses TRBV29-1 and TRBJ2-7; 9 bases are shared with TRBD1. This CDR3 is built from 13 residues. CDR1 and CDR2 from the germline V gene are SQVTM and ANQGSEA. V lost 7 bases and J lost 3; bases outside the gene matches: 7. The CDR3 protein is CSAPTGGDYEQYF. The CDR3 region has the DNA TGCAGCGCCCCGACAGGGGGGGACTACGAGCAGTACTTC.

The J gene is TRBJ1-6, the V gene TRBV4-3; no clear D. Germline V gives CDR1 LGHNA, CDR2 YSLEER. CDR3 length equals 15 residues. V lost 0 bases, J lost 11 bases, and 14 bases lay in between. The CDR3 DNA sequence: TGCGCCAGCAGCCAAGATCGCCAGGCCGTTGCACCCCTCCACTTT. It codes for CASSQDRQAVAPLHF.

The CDR3 loop is CASGGIEQFF. The CDR3 coding sequence is TGTGCCAGCGGAGGGATTGAGCAGTTCTTC. The chain has TRBV9 and TRBJ2-1, with D maybe TRBD2 (6 bases). Trimming pared 7 bases from V and 9 bases from J, leaving 8 bases between. The CDR3 runs to 10 residues. Germline V lookup: CDR1 SGDLS, CDR2 YYNGEE.

The chain is built from TRBV28 and TRBJ2-3; 11 bases are a match to TRBD1. CDR3 length: 17 residues. The trim removed 9 bases at V and 0 bases at J, leaving 11 bases unmatched. In germline, CDR1 is MDHEN, CDR2 SYDVKM. CDR3 bases: TGTGCCAGTAATGGACAGGGGGCCGGCCGAAGCACAGATACGCAGTATTTT. It translates to CASNGQGAGRSTDTQYF.

This clone has only one observation. V and J are TRBV11-1 and TRBJ1-2; D call uncertain. CDR1 and CDR2 from the germline V gene are SGHAT and FQDESV (reference sequence). V was pared by 5 bases and J by 4 bases, with 8 bases between. This CDR3 contains 12 residues. CDR3 DNA sequence: TGTGCCAGCAGCCGCGGGGTCTATGGCTACACCTTC. This gives the protein CASSRGVYGYTF.

In this sample, this clone turned up once. This sequence joins TRBV6-5 and TRBJ1-2, with D possibly being TRBD1 (5 bases). Germline values: CDR1 MNHEY, CDR2 SVGAGI. V lost 7 bases to trimming and J lost 5 bases, with 11 bases between them. This CDR3 comprises 12 residues. CDR3 sequence: CASKDSWYGYTF. The CDR3 coding sequence is TGTGCCAGCAAAGACAGTTGGTATGGCTACACCTTC.

This clone has just one count. Other DNA sequences in this sample translate to the same CDR3. The chain combines TRBV6-5 with TRBJ1-4; 10 bases align to TRBD1. The CDR3 is 14 amino acids. V was clipped by 6 bases and J by 4 bases; unmatched bases: 2. Germline V gene sequence: CDR1 MNHEY, CDR2 SVGAGI. The CDR3 reads CASRGTGDNEKLFF. In DNA form, the CDR3 reads TGTGCCAGCAGGGGGACAGGGGATAATGAAAAACTGTTTTTT.

CDR3 coding DNA: TGTGCCAGCAGACTAGGGGGCAATGAGCAGTTCTTC. This codes for CASRLGGNEQFF. The chain combines TRBV28 with TRBJ2-1, with a tentative D call TRBD1 (6 bases). Germline V lookup: CDR1 MDHEN, CDR2 SYDVKM. V lost 6 bases and J lost 6, with 9 bases in between. The length of the CDR3 is 12 residues.

The CDR3 is CAWSETGVGYGYTF. CDR3 DNA sequence: TGTGCCTGGAGCGAGACAGGGGTAGGGTATGGCTACACCTTC. The chain has TRBV30 and TRBJ1-2, with 8 bases identical to TRBD1. After removal of 3 bases from V and 5 bases from J, the junction contained 8 bases not matched to a gene. This CDR3 spans 14 amino acids. CDR1 and CDR2 (germline): GTSNPN, SVGIG (reference sequence).

The rearrangement uses TRBV27 and TRBJ1-5, with 11 positions matching TRBD1. The junction had 3 bases not matched to a gene; V was cut back by 6 bases and J by 2 bases. The CDR3 totals 15 residues. The germline CDR1 and CDR2 sequences are MNHEY and SMNVEV (reference sequence). CDR3 protein: CASRSGQGGNQPQHF. The DNA for the CDR3 is TGTGCCAGCAGGTCGGGACAGGGGGGCAATCAGCCCCAGCATTTT.